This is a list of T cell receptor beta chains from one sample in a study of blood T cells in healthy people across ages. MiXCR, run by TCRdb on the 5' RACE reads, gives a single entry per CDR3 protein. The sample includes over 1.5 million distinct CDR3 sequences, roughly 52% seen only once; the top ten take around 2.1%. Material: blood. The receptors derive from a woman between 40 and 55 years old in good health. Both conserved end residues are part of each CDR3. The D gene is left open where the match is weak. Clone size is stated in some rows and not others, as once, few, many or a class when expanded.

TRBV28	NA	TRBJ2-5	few	TGTGCCAGCACCCCTCCGGGGAGGAGCGAGACCCAGTACTTC	CASTPPGRSETQYF
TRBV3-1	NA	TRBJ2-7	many	TGTGCCAGCAGCCAAGCCCAGGGCAGCGAGCAGTACTTC	CASSQAQGSEQYF
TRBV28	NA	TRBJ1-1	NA	TGTGCCAGCACCCTAGCTGTGGGGTGGACTGAAGCTTTCTTT	CASTLAVGWTEAFF
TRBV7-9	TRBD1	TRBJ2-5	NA	TGTGCCAGCAGCTTAGCGGGACAGGGGGCCTCCCAAGAGACCCAGTACTTC	CASSLAGQGASQETQYF
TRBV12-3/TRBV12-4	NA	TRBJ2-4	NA	TGTGCCAGCAGTTTAGTGTTGGGGGCTAGCCGGGGCATTCAGTACTTC	CASSLVLGASRGIQYF
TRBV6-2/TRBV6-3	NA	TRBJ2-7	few	TGTGCCAGCAGTTCTTTTATAATAGGCAGACTGAGCCGCTACGAGCAGTACTTC	CASSSFIIGRLSRYEQYF
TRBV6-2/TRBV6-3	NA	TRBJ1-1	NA	TGTGCCAGCACCAACTTGGGGGGATTCGGAGCTTTCTTT	CASTNLGGFGAFF
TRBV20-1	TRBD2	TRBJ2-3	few	TGCAGTGCTGTAAAGCGGGGGGGCGTCGGAGATACGCAGTATTTT	CSAVKRGGVGDTQYF
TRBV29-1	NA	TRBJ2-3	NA	TGCAGCGCCCTCCGGACTGGGGGCACAGATACGCAGTATTTT	CSALRTGGTDTQYF
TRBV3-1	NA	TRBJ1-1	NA	TGTGCCAGCAGCCAGCCGCCGGGCGCAGGGGTCACTGAAGCTTTCTTT	CASSQPPGAGVTEAFF
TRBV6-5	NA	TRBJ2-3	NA	TGTGCCAGCAAAGTCCTAACGGCAGATACGCAGTATTTT	CASKVLTADTQYF
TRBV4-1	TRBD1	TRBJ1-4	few	TGCGCCAGCAGCGCAGACAGGGGGGATCCGGCTAATGAAAAACTGTTTTTT	CASSADRGDPANEKLFF
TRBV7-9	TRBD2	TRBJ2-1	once	TGTACCAGCAGCTGGCGGGGGGGCAGTGACGATGAGCAGTTCTTC	CTSSWRGGSDDEQFF
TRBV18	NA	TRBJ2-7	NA	TGTGCCAGCTCACCGCCGGCACAGAACTACAATGAGCAGTACTTC	CASSPPAQNYNEQYF
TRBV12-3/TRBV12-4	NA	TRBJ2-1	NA	TGTGCCAGCACCTTACTGGGGTCCTCCTACAATGAGCAGTTCTTC	CASTLLGSSYNEQFF
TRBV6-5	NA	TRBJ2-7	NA	TGTGCCAGCAGTTCTCACCGACGGGGTGCCTACGAGCAGTACTTC	CASSSHRRGAYEQYF
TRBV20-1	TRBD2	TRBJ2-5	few	TGCAGTGCCCTCAGCGGGGGGGCCTTGCGAGAGACCCAGTACTTC	CSALSGGALRETQYF
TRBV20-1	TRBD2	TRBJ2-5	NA	TGCAGTGCTTTCCGTCTGGCGGGGGGGCAAGAGACCCAGTACTTC	CSAFRLAGGQETQYF
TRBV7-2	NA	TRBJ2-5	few	TGTGCCAGCAGCTTATACAGTGTGGGGGGCAGTGAGACCCAGTACTTC	CASSLYSVGGSETQYF
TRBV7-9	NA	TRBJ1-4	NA	TGTGCCAGCAGGGGCGACAGTCCCGCAACTAATGAAAAACTGTTTTTT	CASRGDSPATNEKLFF
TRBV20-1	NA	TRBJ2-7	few	TGCAGTGCTCTATTCGGAGCCTCCTCCTACGAGCAGTACTTC	CSALFGASSYEQYF
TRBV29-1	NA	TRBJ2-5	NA	TGCAGCGTACAGTGGGGCAGGGTGAGAGAGACCCAGTACTTC	CSVQWGRVRETQYF
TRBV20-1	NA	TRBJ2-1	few	TGCAGTGCTAGAGCAGGGGATCAGTTCTTC	CSARAGDQFF
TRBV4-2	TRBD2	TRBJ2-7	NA	TGTGCCAGCAGCCAAGATCTCCAAACTAGCGCCGAGCAGTACTTC	CASSQDLQTSAEQYF
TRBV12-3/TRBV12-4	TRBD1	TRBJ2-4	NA	TGTGCCAGCAGGTCTACAGGGGCCCTAGCCAAAAACATTCAGTACTTC	CASRSTGALAKNIQYF
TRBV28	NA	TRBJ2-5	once	TGTGCCAGCACCGGATGGAAGGAGGCCCAGTACTTC	CASTGWKEAQYF
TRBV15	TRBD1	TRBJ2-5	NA	TGTGCCACCAGCAGTTATAACAGGGGAGAGACCCAGTACTTC	CATSSYNRGETQYF
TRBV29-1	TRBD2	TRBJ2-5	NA	TGCAGCGTCGAAAAAAATCGGGGAGGGGAGACCCAGTACTTC	CSVEKNRGGETQYF
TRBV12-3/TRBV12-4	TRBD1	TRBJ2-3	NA	TGTGCCAGCTTCGGACAGGGGGCGTCGGATACGCAGTATTTT	CASFGQGASDTQYF
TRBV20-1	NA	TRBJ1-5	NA	TGCAGTGCCCATGGGGGGAGAGGTAATCAGCCCCAGCATTTT	CSAHGGRGNQPQHF
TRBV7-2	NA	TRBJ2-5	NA	TGTGCCAGCAGCTACCTACCGGACAATTCGGAGACCCAGTACTTC	CASSYLPDNSETQYF
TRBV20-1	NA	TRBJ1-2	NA	TGCAGTGCTCTCCACGTCTCTGTTAACTATGGCTACACCTTC	CSALHVSVNYGYTF
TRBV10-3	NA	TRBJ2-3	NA	TGTGCCATCAGTGAGTCGGATTGGAACAGCACAGATACGCAGTATTTT	CAISESDWNSTDTQYF
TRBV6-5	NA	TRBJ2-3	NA	TGTGCCACCACGAGGGATACGCAGTATTTT	CATTRDTQYF
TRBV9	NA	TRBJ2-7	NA	TGTGCCAGCAGCGTCGGGACACCTTCCCACGAGCAGTACTTC	CASSVGTPSHEQYF
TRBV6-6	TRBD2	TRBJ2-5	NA	TGTGCCAGCAGCTCCCTTCTAGCGGGGAAAGAGACCCAGTACTTC	CASSSLLAGKETQYF
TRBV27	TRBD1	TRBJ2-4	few	TGTGCCAGCAGTGGGAGACAGGGGCCAAACATTCAGTACTTC	CASSGRQGPNIQYF